Reported below is one T cell receptor (beta chain). The antigen is unknown. Other DNA sequences in this sample translate to the same CDR3. The record originates from a study of cytomegalovirus exposure and HLA in healthy donors. Study-level background: The approximately 600 first-cohort repertoires shared a platform with the 130 or so validation repertoires, as reported in a later analysis. Study findings and constraints: Cytomegalovirus status was reportedly diagnosed by the classifier with high sensitivity and specificity. Associated with cytomegalovirus, according to the listing, were 150 to 200 TCR beta chains.

Sequenced by immunoSEQ multiplex PCR; TCRdb stores in-frame clones only, minus some. The sample contains 260,000 or so clones, roughly 90% of which appear only once. The CDR3 loop spans 11 amino acids. V lost 7 bases and J 2 bases, leaving 4 bases between the germline ends. Germline V lookup: CDR1 SGHNT, CDR2 YYREEE (reference sequence). The chain joins TRBV5-4 to TRBJ2-1, with no clear D. This receptor was obtained from a woman aged 18-29 years in good health and CMV-seronegative. The sequenced sample consisted of PBMCs. In DNA, the CDR3 is TGTGCCAGCTCCGCCTACAATGAGCAGTTCTTC. It yields the protein CASSAYNEQFF. Based on the CDR3 plus reference TRBV5-4 and TRBJ2-1, the full variable domain is ETGVTQSPTHLIKTRGQQVTLRCSSQSGHNTVSWYQQALGQGPQFIFQYYREEENGRGNFPPRFSGLQFPNYSSELNVNALELDDSALYLCASSAYNEQFFGPGTRLTVL.